This is a list of T cell receptor beta chains from one sample in a study of beta chain features in type 1 diabetes. The method was immunoSEQ multiplex PCR; TCRdb's version includes in-frame clones alone and lacks a portion of them. The sample holds fewer than 250,000 clones, more than 65% seen once. Sequenced: naive CD4+ T cells from blood. The origin of the receptors is a man aged 30 to 45 in good health. The CDR3 runs from the conserved cysteine through the conserved F or W. D genes are given only for firm matches. Expanded clones are given a class, and other clones once, few, many or no size at all.

J	size	D	V	DNA	CDR3
TRBJ2-3	-	-	TRBV5-1	TGCGCCAGCAGCTTGGACGGGGCGACTCGTGGCACAGATACGCAGTATTTT	CASSLDGATRGTDTQYF
TRBJ2-7	-	TRBD1	TRBV25-1	TGTGCCAGCAGCGGGGACAGCTACGAGCAGTACTTC	CASSGDSYEQYF
TRBJ2-6	-	-	TRBV4-1	TGCGCCAGCAGCCAAGTTCCACAAAGAGCCTCTGGGGCCAACGTCCTGACTTTC	CASSQVPQRASGANVLTF
TRBJ2-3	few	-	TRBV10-3	TGTGCCTCTTTAGACAGGATGGGTTCAGATACGCAGTATTTT	CASLDRMGSDTQYF
TRBJ2-1	-	-	TRBV30	TGTGCCTGGACCTCTAGCTCCTACAATGAGCAGTTCTTC	CAWTSSSYNEQFF
TRBJ2-3	few	-	TRBV9	TGTGCCAGCAGCGTCCGGGGAGTGTACACAGATACGCAGTATTTT	CASSVRGVYTDTQYF
TRBJ1-5	-	-	TRBV7-9	TGTGCCAGCAGCTTAGGAGGGGACAATCAGCCCCAGCATTTT	CASSLGGDNQPQHF
TRBJ2-7	-	-	TRBV29-1	TGCAGCGTTGAAGCTATGTCGGGCTACGAGCAGTACTTC	CSVEAMSGYEQYF
TRBJ1-1	-	-	TRBV29-1	TGCAGCGTTGAAATCCCTTCGGCGAACACTGAAGCTTTCTTT	CSVEIPSANTEAFF
TRBJ2-5	once	-	TRBV9	TGTGCCAGCAGCGTAGCCCCGGGGCAAGAGACCCAGTACTTC	CASSVAPGQETQYF
TRBJ1-2	-	-	TRBV7-9	TGTGCCAGCAGCTCTCAGGGAAACTATGGCTACACCTTC	CASSSQGNYGYTF
TRBJ2-3	-	-	TRBV13	TGTGCCAGCAGCTTCACGGGACGCGATACGCAGTATTTT	CASSFTGRDTQYF
TRBJ2-3	-	-	TRBV29-1	TGCAGCGTGAGCCAGACGGTTGATACGCAGTATTTT	CSVSQTVDTQYF
TRBJ1-5	-	-	TRBV29-1	TGCAGCGCCGGGGGTGGGAATCAGCCCCAGCATTTT	CSAGGGNQPQHF
TRBJ2-2	-	TRBD1	TRBV13	TGTGCCAGCAGCCTCGGGACAGGGGGCGCGGGCACCGGGGAGCTGTTTTTT	CASSLGTGGAGTGELFF
TRBJ2-2	-	-	TRBV19	TGTGCCAGTAGTACCGGGACGGCCCAAACCGGGGAGCTGTTTTTT	CASSTGTAQTGELFF
TRBJ1-2	-	-	TRBV30	TGTGCCTGGAGTGACTATCCTGCCAATATTGGCTACACCTTC	CAWSDYPANIGYTF
TRBJ2-1	-	TRBD1	TRBV9	TGTGCCAGCAGCGTAGCCACAGGGACAGTTTACAATGAGCAGTTCTTC	CASSVATGTVYNEQFF
TRBJ2-3	-	-	TRBV29-1	TGCAGCGTTGAAAGGGTGGGAGGTGGTGCAGATACGCAGTATTTT	CSVERVGGGADTQYF
TRBJ2-5	-	-	TRBV7-2	TGTGCCAGCAGCCGGAGCGATAAAGAGACCCAGTACTTC	CASSRSDKETQYF
TRBJ2-3	-	-	TRBV30	TGTGCCTGGGCAGGGAGCACAGATACGCAGTATTTT	CAWAGSTDTQYF
TRBJ2-5	-	-	TRBV28	TGTGCCAGCAGTTTCCTAGCTGCGGAGACCCAGTACTTC	CASSFLAAETQYF
TRBJ2-5	-	TRBD2	TRBV28	TGTGCCAGCAGTTCCACTAGCGGGACGGGAGAGACCCAGTACTTC	CASSSTSGTGETQYF
TRBJ2-1	-	TRBD2	TRBV30	TGTGCCTGGAGTTTCCCTAGCGGGAGGGTCCACCACAATGAGCAGTTCTTC	CAWSFPSGRVHHNEQFF
TRBJ2-1	-	TRBD2	TRBV9	TGTGCCAGCAGCGTAGGTGGCGGGAGGGCCTACAATGAGCAGTTCTTC	CASSVGGGRAYNEQFF
TRBJ2-3	-	-	TRBV30	TGTGCCAGACAACGCATTTTAGGAACAGATACGCAGTATTTT	CARQRILGTDTQYF
TRBJ2-1	-	-	TRBV18	TGTGCCAGCTCACCGACAGGTGACAATGAGCAGTTCTTC	CASSPTGDNEQFF
TRBJ2-3	-	-	TRBV29-1	TGCAGCGTTGAAGATGGCCGTAAGGGAGATACGCAGTATTTT	CSVEDGRKGDTQYF
TRBJ2-3	-	-	TRBV29-1	TGCAGCGTTGACGACGGCACAGATACGCAGTATTTT	CSVDDGTDTQYF
TRBJ2-2	-	-	TRBV30	TGTGCCTGGAGTGCTTACAGACCCGGGGAGCTGTTTTTT	CAWSAYRPGELFF
TRBJ1-1	-	-	TRBV30	TGTGCCTGGAGTGTAAATATAGGGAGGGCTTTCTTT	CAWSVNIGRAFF
TRBJ2-5	-	-	TRBV9	TGTGCCAGCAGCGTAAATCCGTCGGGTTTGATGGGGGGCGCCTGGGAGACCCAGTACTTC	CASSVNPSGLMGGAWETQYF